This T cell receptor beta chain emerged from a study of shared clonotypes between healthy human individuals. Study background: Researchers assigned three CD4 naive, three CD4 memory, two CD8 naive and one CD8 memory plate to each donor.

Germline V gene sequence: CDR1 SGHDT, CDR2 YYEEEE. V was pared by 1 base and J by 2 bases, with 13 bases between. The CDR3 spans 16 residues. All donors qualified as healthy HIV-negative adults and had experienced no recent acute infections or vaccinations. Splitting the CD4+ cells yielded a CD45RA+ naive subset and a CD45RA-negative memory subset. Using immunoSEQ multiplex PCR, the repertoire was profiled, and TCRdb retains in-frame clones only, with some absent. Of 800,000 to 1,200,000 clones in the sample, approximately 80% were seen once. V gene TRBV5-6 combines with J gene TRBJ1-3; D is perhaps TRBD1 (5 bases). The clonotype comes from a man younger than 35 in good health. Some clones in this sample may be carry-over from other donors' samples. Sequenced: memory CD4+ T cells from PBMCs. As for subset: CD45RA-negative fraction. CDR3 in DNA: TGTGCCAGCAGCTTGATGGGGCGCGAAGCTGGAAACACCATATATTTT. Its translation: CASSLMGREAGNTIYF.